Below, one T cell receptor (beta chain) is given with its context. This clonotype was picked up a small number of times. Its antigen is currently not known. No much larger clonotype is one base removed from it; base qualities were not supplied. This entry is derived from a study of identical twins (dated by TCRdb to 2016 to 2017). Regarding the research as a whole: To test whether fetal clonotypes persist, the study used deep sequencing on TCR alpha and beta repertoires from monozygotic twins, unrelated adults of various ages, and cord blood. Replicate twin experiments were performed at different times using different library preparation protocols to rule out contamination. Points the paper makes about the study in general: Invariant T cells such as MAIT and iNKT could partly confound zero-insertion analyses, though diverse VJ usage argued against this for most clonotypes. In monozygotic twins, recombination models systematically underestimated out-of-frame TCR alpha sharing, but the models matched the sharing seen between unrelated individuals. Fewer insertions were carried by abundant cord blood beta clonotypes, a similar but weaker trend appeared in young adult naive repertoires, and no such trend appeared in memory repertoires. In beta out-of-frame sequences, excess twin sharing was weaker, because having fewer shared sequences lowered the signal-to-noise ratio. Conclusions relied on cross-sectional statistical analysis, since the same donors could not be followed over many years. Out-of-frame TCR alpha sequences shared between twins showed an excess of low generation-probability sequences compared with coincidental sharing between unrelated individuals.

Library construction relied on 5' RACE. Sequencing instrument: Illumina HiSeq 2000. Template switching introduced a universal primer binding site; the final cDNA contained a unique molecular identifier, enabling accurate counting of TCR cDNA molecules. First-strand cDNA for TCR alpha and beta chains was synthesized from specific primers in the conserved constant-segment region. To control for contamination, every cDNA library carried two barcodes: a SMART-Mk sample barcode plus Illumina barcodes. TruSeq adapter sequences along with Illumina sample barcodes were introduced in two successive PCR steps. Sequencing of the TCR alpha and beta cDNA libraries was done on the Illumina HiSeq platform using custom primers. In the source study's methods: Raw reads were processed with MiGEC to extract unique molecular identifiers, and MiXCR was used to determine CDR3 positions. For each individual, recombination models were inferred using an EM algorithm with the repgenHMM and IGoR tools. Shared clonotypes were analyzed with the tcR package in R, and sharing was normalized by the product of cloneset sizes. To study raw recombination free of thymic and clonal selection effects, out-of-frame nonproductive sequences were analyzed. Starting from the raw public reads, TCRdb applied fastp trimming at Q25, assembled clones with MiXCR and retained in-frame beta chains. One record per CDR3 amino acid sequence lists the most common genes and DNA. The authors' filters were not applied to this entry. The sample profile shows around 1.7 million distinct CDR3 sequences; about 30% of them were found once. Around 0.3% of the sample comes from the top ten.

The junction shows trimming of 6 bases on V and 9 bases on J, plus 10 bases between the germline ends. CDR1 and CDR2, per the germline V gene (reference sequence), are SGHKS and YYEKEE. The CDR3 measures 11 amino acids from cysteine to phenylalanine. Only the CDR3 DNA is retained, 33 bases long and in frame from the first base. All donors were healthy Caucasians. Sequenced material: cord blood. This receptor was taken from a newborn girl in good health. The rearranged segments are TRBV5-5 and TRBJ2-1; 6 matching bases give a weak D call of TRBD2. The CDR3 reads as follows: CASTDGSEQFF. The sequenced DNA is TGTGCCAGCACTGACGGGAGTGAGCAGTTCTTC. Supplemented by the reference TRBV5-5 and TRBJ2-1 proteins around the CDR3, the complete variable domain is DAGVTQSPTHLIKTRGQQVTLRCSPISGHKSVSWYQQVLGQGPQFIFQYYEKEERGRGNFPDRFSARQFPNYSSELNVNALLLGDSALYLCASTDGSEQFFGPGTRLTVL.